These 30 T cell receptor beta chains came from one sample sequenced in a study of cytomegalovirus exposure and HLA in healthy donors. Repertoires were generated with immunoSEQ multiplex PCR, while TCRdb's copy carries only in-frame clones and drops some. The sample lists some 120,000 clones, roughly 86% occurring once. Input material: PBMCs. These receptors originate from a young man in good health and CMV-seronegative.

The chain has TRBV9 and TRBJ2-1; D unresolved. Germline V CDR1 and CDR2: SGDLS, YYNGEE. The CDR3 is 15 residues long. The V gene lost 3 bases and the J gene lost 1 base, with 11 bases spanning the gap. The CDR3 DNA follows: TGTGCCAGCAGCGCCCAGGTTAGATCCTACAATGAGCAGTTCTTC. It yields the protein CASSAQVRSYNEQFF.

The V gene is TRBV6-4, the J gene TRBJ2-1, with TRBD2 identical over 8 bases. V was pared by 6 bases and J by 5 bases, with 6 bases of the junction left unmatched. Germline CDR1 is MRHNA and CDR2 is SNTAGT. This CDR3 is built from 14 residues. The CDR3 bases are TGTGCCAGCAGCGTTAGCGGGACCCACAATGAGCAGTTCTTC. This translates into CASSVSGTHNEQFF.

The J gene is TRBJ2-3, the V gene TRBV12-2; TRBD2 reflects the table's D call only, with no check against the DNA. TRBV12-2 is labeled a pseudogene. The CDR3 totals 17 residues. Here the CDR3 reads CASRLEERRKPTDTQYF. Here the CDR3 DNA reads TGTGCAAGTCGCTTAGAGGAGAGGCGGAAGCCCACAGATACGCAGTATTTT.

The V gene is TRBV5-1, the J gene TRBJ2-3; 9 bases map to TRBD2. Germline values: CDR1 SGHRS, CDR2 YFSETQ. The CDR3 consists of 16 residues. V lost 4 bases to trimming and J lost 2 bases; unmatched junction nucleotides: 8. The CDR3 here is CASSPPGLAYTDTQYF. The CDR3 coding sequence is TGCGCCAGCAGCCCACCCGGACTAGCGTACACAGATACGCAGTATTTT.

This chain links TRBV4-3 with TRBJ2-1; a weak D match, TRBD1 (6 bases). Germline CDR1 reads LGHNA; CDR2 reads YSLEER. The CDR3 totals 16 residues. V lost 0 bases and J 4 bases, leaving 13 bases between the germline ends. The CDR3 nucleotides are TGCGCCAGCAGCCAAGAAGCAGCAGGGGCTTACAATGAGCAGTTCTTC. Translation: CASSQEAAGAYNEQFF.

The chain recombines TRBV13 with TRBJ1-4; D is perhaps TRBD1 (6 bases). V was shortened by 5 bases and J by 8 bases, with 18 bases between the two germline ends. CDR1 PRHDT and CDR2 FYEKMQ come from the germline V gene (reference sequence). The CDR3 totals 15 residues. The CDR3 protein is CASSGWDNLREKLFF. The DNA for the CDR3 is TGTGCCAGCAGCGGGTGGGACAACCTGAGGGAAAAACTGTTTTTT.

In regard to this clone: The sample contains more than one DNA sequence encoding this CDR3. The CDR3 here is CASRQYSNQPQHF. The CDR3 nucleotides are TGTGCCAGCAGGCAGTATAGCAATCAGCCCCAGCATTTT. The V call is TRBV6-5, the J call TRBJ1-5; D gene uncertain. V was shortened by 6 bases and J by 0 bases, with 6 bases between the two germline ends. The CDR3 covers 13 residues. Germline CDR1 and CDR2: MNHEY and SVGAGI.

This chain links TRBV27 with TRBJ1-1; 10 bases align to TRBD1. With V trimmed by 6 bases and J by 5 bases, 6 bases remained unmatched. The CDR3 sequence is 14 residues long. CDR1 is MNHEY and CDR2 is SMNVEV in the germline V gene (reference sequence). The CDR3 nucleotides read TGTGCCAGCAGGCGACAGGGGGCTGGTACTGAAGCTTTCTTT. Translating gives CASRRQGAGTEAFF.

The chain links TRBV7-2 to TRBJ2-1, with 12 bases identical to TRBD2. The CDR3 contains 16 residues. Germline lookup yields CDR1 SGHTA and CDR2 FQGNSA. With 1 base clipped from V and 7 bases from J, the junction kept 5 bases outside the gene matches. For the CDR3, the DNA is TGTGCCAGCAGCTTAGTGCTAGCGGGAGGGTTGAATGAGCAGTTCTTC. Residues: CASSLVLAGGLNEQFF.

The gene calls are TRBV6-5 and TRBJ1-5; tentatively, D is TRBD1 (5 bases). Trimming removed 6 bases from V and 5 bases from J, with 14 bases in between. CDR3 length equals 14 residues. CDR1 and CDR2 from the germline V gene are MNHEY and SVGAGI. CDR3 nucleotides: TGTGCCAGCAGGACCCCAGGGCCCGATCAGCCCCAGCATTTT. Its protein product is CASRTPGPDQPQHF.

This clone was picked up a small number of times. The chain links TRBV23-1 to TRBJ2-7; tentative D call: TRBD2 (5 bases). TRBV23-1 is known as an ORF, though its function is uncertain. The germline V and J ends were trimmed by 4 bases and 6 bases, with 13 bases remaining between them. This CDR3 region has 13 residues. CDR3 DNA: TGCGCCAGCAGTCCTCGGACTGACCGCGAGCAGTACTTC. It yields the protein CASSPRTDREQYF.

The CDR3 spells CASSLSGMTSYNEQFF. The CDR3 DNA follows: TGTGCCAGCAGTTTAAGCGGGATGACCTCCTACAATGAGCAGTTCTTC. This chain connects TRBV28 to TRBJ2-1, with TRBD2 matching over 7 bases. Trimming cost V 2 bases and J 0 bases; bases outside gene matches: 4. Germline CDR1 is MDHEN and CDR2 is SYDVKM. The CDR3 covers 16 residues.

The table lists this clone with a count of one. The V call is TRBV27, the J call TRBJ2-7; 7 nucleotides agree with TRBD1. Germline V gene sequence: CDR1 MNHEY, CDR2 SMNVEV (reference sequence). V shed 3 bases, J shed 6 bases, and the junction held 8 bases outside the gene matches. The length of the CDR3 is 14 residues. CDR3 loop: CASSFGTEYSEQYF. The CDR3 DNA follows: TGTGCCAGCAGTTTCGGGACAGAATATAGCGAGCAGTACTTC.

The chain employs TRBV29-1 and TRBJ2-7; no clear D gene. Germline CDR1 SQVTM, CDR2 ANQGSEA. The CDR3 is 12 residues long. V shed 4 bases and J shed 2 bases, with 9 bases lying between them. As DNA, the CDR3 is TGCAGCGTTGCCCCTGACACCTACGAGCAGTACTTC. Translating gives CSVAPDTYEQYF.

This clone was observed a handful of times. The chain links TRBV11-2 to TRBJ2-2, with 8 bases that match TRBD1. J lost 13 bases, V lost 1 base, and 11 bases had no gene match. The germline V gene has CDR1 SGHAT and CDR2 FQNNGV. This CDR3 is built from 15 residues. DNA for the CDR3: TGTGCCAGCAGCTTAGGGACAGGGACGCAGGTCGCGCTGTTTTTT. As protein: CASSLGTGTQVALFF.

The gene calls are TRBV18 and TRBJ2-1; TRBD2 matches 9 bases. Germline V gives CDR1 KGHSH, CDR2 LQKENI. The CDR3 is 15 residues long. Germline trimming cut 2 bases from V and 6 bases from J; bases unmatched to any gene: 5. The CDR3 loop reads CASSPGAGGPNEQFF. In DNA, the CDR3 is TGTGCCAGCTCACCAGGGGCGGGAGGGCCCAATGAGCAGTTCTTC.

The rearrangement links TRBV6-5 to TRBJ2-7; 7 nucleotides agree with TRBD1. The V gene end was trimmed by 4 bases and the J gene end by 3 bases; junction bases not matched to a gene: 6. CDR3 length: 14 amino acids. CDR1 and CDR2 from the germline V gene are MNHEY and SVGAGI. Here the CDR3 reads CASSFTGVDYEQYF. In DNA, the CDR3 is TGTGCCAGCAGTTTCACAGGGGTGGACTACGAGCAGTACTTC.

The chain couples TRBV6-5 to TRBJ1-1; 7 bases are shared with TRBD1. Trimming cost V 5 bases and J 2 bases; bases outside gene matches: 8. This CDR3 contains 15 residues. CDR1 is MNHEY, CDR2 SVGAGI, per germline. The CDR3 sequence: CASSTLGGGNTEAFF. CDR3 nucleotide sequence: TGTGCCAGCAGTACGCTAGGGGGCGGAAACACTGAAGCTTTCTTT.

J is TRBJ2-7 and V is TRBV2; D might be TRBD1 (5 bases). The germline V and J ends were trimmed by 6 bases and 5 bases, with 14 bases remaining between them. CDR1 is SNHLY, CDR2 FYNNEI, per germline. The CDR3 covers 13 residues. In DNA, the CDR3 is TGTGCCAGCAGATACAGGAGTGCCAACGAGCAGTACTTC. Residues: CASRYRSANEQYF.

V is TRBV5-1 and J is TRBJ2-1, with 8 nucleotides matching TRBD1. The CDR3 consists of 16 residues. Trimming removed 3 bases from V and 6 bases from J; junction bases left unmatched: 11. Germline V lookup: CDR1 SGHRS, CDR2 YFSETQ. The chain's CDR3 is CASSSGSGGNFNEQFF. CDR3 in DNA: TGCGCCAGCAGCTCCGGATCAGGGGGCAACTTCAATGAGCAGTTCTTC.

This clone turned up a few times. The CDR3, as DNA: TGCGCCAGCAGCAATGGACAGGGGATCCGGTACGAGCAGTACTTC. It encodes CASSNGQGIRYEQYF. V and J are TRBV4-1 and TRBJ2-7, with 9 bases lining up with TRBD1. Germline CDR1 is MGHRA and CDR2 is YSYEKL. The V and J ends lost 5 bases and 4 bases, in that order; junction bases with no gene match: 9. The length of the CDR3 is 15 residues.

V is TRBV2 and J is TRBJ2-7, with 12 bases fitting TRBD1. With 1 base clipped from V and 0 bases from J, the junction kept 1 base outside the gene matches. This CDR3 has 16 residues. From germline, CDR1 is SNHLY and CDR2 FYNNEI. CDR3 sequence reads: CASSEGGQGASYEQYF. The CDR3 bases are TGTGCCAGCAGTGAAGGGGGACAGGGGGCCTCCTACGAGCAGTACTTC.

The rearrangement links TRBV5-6 to TRBJ1-2; weak D call: TRBD1 (6 bases). The CDR3 has 15 residues. V was trimmed by 0 bases and J by 8 bases, leaving 17 bases between them. Per germline, CDR1 SGHDT and CDR2 YYEEEE. The CDR3: CASSLDRGQKSGYTF. The CDR3 coding sequence is TGTGCCAGCAGCTTGGACCGGGGACAAAAGTCCGGCTACACCTTC.

This rearrangement joins TRBV5-6 to TRBJ2-3, with D uncertain. Deletions cut 0 bases from V and 0 bases from J, with 14 bases between. CDR3 length: 17 amino acids. CDR1 SGHDT and CDR2 YYEEEE come from the germline V gene. As DNA, the CDR3 is TGTGCCAGCAGCTTGGGGGCAGGTAACCCTAGCACAGATACGCAGTATTTT. This gives the protein CASSLGAGNPSTDTQYF.

This clone was recorded only once. The rearrangement joins TRBV10-3 to TRBJ2-2; tentative D call: TRBD1 (6 bases). Germline values: CDR1 ENHRY, CDR2 SYGVKD. This CDR3 contains 16 residues. The V gene lost 3 bases and the J gene lost 3 bases, with 14 bases spanning the gap. In DNA, the CDR3 is TGTGCCATCAGTGACAGGGGCACGCCCTACACCGGGGAGCTGTTTTTT. It is translated as CAISDRGTPYTGELFF.

The gene calls are TRBV6-1 and TRBJ2-2; D might be TRBD1 (5 bases). The CDR3 covers 14 residues. CDR1 and CDR2 (germline): MNHNS, SASEGT. V was trimmed by 2 bases and J by 4 bases, leaving 8 bases between them. The CDR3 coding sequence is TGTGCCAGCAGTGAACAGGGATTCACCGGGGAGCTGTTTTTT. This codes for CASSEQGFTGELFF.

This chain uses TRBV5-4 with TRBJ2-7; no clear D gene. The CDR3 runs 12 residues. Deletions cut 1 base from V and 5 bases from J, with 7 bases between. Germline V gene data show CDR1 as SGHNT and CDR2 as YYREEE (reference sequence). The CDR3 region has the DNA TGTGCCAGCAGCTTGTTTAGCCACGAGCAGTACTTC. This sequence encodes CASSLFSHEQYF.

The chain uses TRBV7-2 and TRBJ2-1, with D possibly TRBD1 on 6 matching bases. V lost 5 bases to trimming and J lost 12 bases, with 20 bases between them. The CDR3 totals 14 residues. Germline V lookup: CDR1 SGHTA, CDR2 FQGNSA. Here the CDR3 DNA reads TGTGCCAGCAGCCTAGATGGGGTCCGAGGGGGGCAGTTCTTC. Its translation: CASSLDGVRGGQFF.

The rearrangement joins TRBV5-5 to TRBJ1-2; 9 bases agree with TRBD1. The junction had 5 bases not matched to a gene; V was cut back by 0 bases and J by 5 bases. Germline V gene lookup returns CDR1 SGHKS and CDR2 YYEKEE (reference sequence). CDR3 length: 15 amino acids. The CDR3 DNA reads as TGTGCCAGCAGCTTGGGTCTCGGGACAGGGTATGGCTACACCTTC. Translated: CASSLGLGTGYGYTF.

V usage is TRBV5-1 and J usage is TRBJ2-2, with D possibly being TRBD1 (5 bases). The CDR3 loop spans 18 amino acids. V lost 0 bases and J lost 4, with 19 bases in between. Germline V gene data show CDR1 as SGHRS and CDR2 as YFSETQ. CDR3 bases: TGCGCCAGCAGCTTGGCCGGTCGGGCAGGGCTGGCCACCGGGGAGCTGTTTTTT. Translating gives CASSLAGRAGLATGELFF.